The rows below give T cell receptor beta chains drawn from one sample of a study of blood T cells in healthy people across ages. TCRdb reprocessed the 5' RACE reads with MiXCR, giving one entry per CDR3 protein. The profile covers about 770,000 distinct CDR3 sequences, with roughly 44% appearing a single time and around 21% taken by the ten largest. Input material: blood. These receptors originate from a man in his sixties in good health. Each CDR3 is given with its conserved first and last residue. The D gene is left open where the match is weak. Clone size is not always given. Where it is, it says once, few, many or a class for expanded clones.

>TRBV7-7|-|-|TRBJ2-5
TGTGCTAGCGCCCCAAGGGAGGTACAGAACCAAGAGACCCAGTACTTC
CASAPREVQNQETQYF
>TRBV6-5|TRBD1|-|TRBJ2-4
TGTGCCAGCAGGCGACAGGGAGCGAACATTCAGTACTTC
CASRRQGANIQYF
>TRBV6-6|-|-|TRBJ1-5
TGTGCCAGCAGTTCTCAGGAACAAGGCAATCAGCCCCAGCATTTT
CASSSQEQGNQPQHF
>TRBV5-1|-|-|TRBJ2-5
TGCGCCAGCAGCCAGGGCAACGGTGAGACCCAGTACTTC
CASSQGNGETQYF
>TRBV4-1|TRBD1|few|TRBJ1-2
TGCGCCAGCAGCCTAGGCCAGGGGGATTTTGGCTACACCTTC
CASSLGQGDFGYTF
>TRBV20-1|TRBD1|-|TRBJ1-1
TGCAGTGCTATACAGGGGGGCACTGAAGCTTTCTTT
CSAIQGGTEAFF
>TRBV19|TRBD1|-|TRBJ2-7
TGTGCCAGTAGCATCTTAATTGTCAGGGGGCGCGAGCAGTACTTC
CASSILIVRGREQYF
>TRBV7-9|-|few|TRBJ2-7
TGTGCCAGCAGGGGGTCACCTTCCTACGAGCAGTACTTC
CASRGSPSYEQYF
>TRBV12-3/TRBV12-4|TRBD2|few|TRBJ2-2
TGTGCCAGCAGTCCTCGGATAGCGGGCTCGAACACCGGGGAGCTGTTTTTT
CASSPRIAGSNTGELFF
>TRBV13|-|few|TRBJ2-7
TGTGCCAGCAGCTTAGAATCTGCTGGGGGATGGGCCTACGAGCAGTACTTC
CASSLESAGGWAYEQYF
>TRBV7-2|-|-|TRBJ1-5
TGTGCCAGCAGCCCATACTGGGGAGAACAGCCCCAGCATTTT
CASSPYWGEQPQHF
>TRBV29-1|-|-|TRBJ2-1
TGCAGCGTTGAATCACCGGATGAGCAGTTCTTC
CSVESPDEQFF
>TRBV7-8|TRBD2|-|TRBJ2-6
TGTGCCAGCAGCTCCCGGACTAGTTCGTCTGGGGCCAACGTCCTGACTTTC
CASSSRTSSSGANVLTF
>TRBV10-3|-|few|TRBJ1-1
TGTGCCATCAGTCACCATCAGGGTCGGACTGAAGCTTTCTTT
CAISHHQGRTEAFF
>TRBV7-2|TRBD1|once|TRBJ1-2
TGTGCCAGCAGCTTAGCGCGGATAGGGGGCGATGGCTACACCTTC
CASSLARIGGDGYTF
>TRBV12-3/TRBV12-4|TRBD2|-|TRBJ2-3
TGTGCCAGCAGTCCTAGCGGGGGGAGAGCAGATGCGCAGTATTTT
CASSPSGGRADAQYF
>TRBV5-1|-|many|TRBJ1-5
TGCGCCAGCAGCCCCGGGGGGGGCTATCAGCCCCAGCATTTT
CASSPGGGYQPQHF
>TRBV4-3|-|once|TRBJ2-2
TGCGCCAGCAGCTCGGAGGGACAGATCCCCGGGGAGCTGTTTTTT
CASSSEGQIPGELFF
>TRBV12-3/TRBV12-4|-|-|TRBJ2-3
TGTGCCAGCAGTTCGGGCCACTCGGGTGGACGAGATACGCAGTATTTT
CASSSGHSGGRDTQYF
>TRBV5-1|TRBD2|-|TRBJ2-3
TGCGCCAGCAGCTTGACACTAGCGGGGGCAGATACGCAGTATTTT
CASSLTLAGADTQYF
>TRBV30|-|few|TRBJ1-2
TGTGCCTGGAGCACCGGGCCTGGGGGTGGCTACACCTTC
CAWSTGPGGGYTF
>TRBV2|TRBD1|-|TRBJ2-7
TGTGCCAGCACCAAACGAGGGACAGGGATCAGCTCCTACGAGCAGTACTTC
CASTKRGTGISSYEQYF
>TRBV30|-|-|TRBJ2-7
TGTGCCTGGAGTGATACAGGTGACGAGCAGTACTTC
CAWSDTGDEQYF
>TRBV3-1|TRBD1|-|TRBJ2-1
TGTGCCAGCCAGGGGGACAGGGGGCTCTACAATGAGCAGTTCTTC
CASQGDRGLYNEQFF
>TRBV7-2|-|-|TRBJ1-2
TGTGCCAGCAGCCCGGCCGTCAACTATGGCTACACCTTC
CASSPAVNYGYTF
>TRBV12-3/TRBV12-4|-|-|TRBJ1-1
TGTGCCAGCATCACAACAGGGTTCCGGACTGAAGCTTTCTTT
CASITTGFRTEAFF
>TRBV20-1|TRBD1|few|TRBJ2-7
TGCAGTGCCCGAGCGAAGGACAGGGGCGGCTACGAGCAGTACTTC
CSARAKDRGGYEQYF
>TRBV7-2|-|-|TRBJ1-2
TGTGCCAGCAGCTCCTCAGGGTTTAGTGGCTACACCTTC
CASSSSGFSGYTF
>TRBV11-2|TRBD1|once|TRBJ2-1
TGTGCCAGCGGCATTAACGAAGGGGGCAGGGTAAACAATGAGCAGTTCTTC
CASGINEGGRVNNEQFF
>TRBV11-2|TRBD1|-|TRBJ2-7
TGTGCCAGCAGCTTAGTCCCCATAGGACAGGGGGCGGTCGAGCAGTACTTC
CASSLVPIGQGAVEQYF
>TRBV20-1|TRBD1|-|TRBJ2-7
TGCAGTGCTACGGACAGGGGATCCTACGAGCAGTACTTC
CSATDRGSYEQYF
>TRBV11-3|TRBD2|-|TRBJ2-1
TGTGCCAGCCAGGTCCGCAGGGCTAGCGGGTCCAATGAGCAGTTCTTC
CASQVRRASGSNEQFF
>TRBV6-6|-|-|TRBJ2-5
TGTGCCAGCAGTTACCTTAGCGCTGAGAAAGCGACCCAGTACTTC
CASSYLSAEKATQYF
>TRBV7-2|-|many|TRBJ2-7
TGTGCCAGCAGCTTAGCGGGGGGGCCTTACGAGCAGTACTTC
CASSLAGGPYEQYF
>TRBV24-1|TRBD1|-|TRBJ1-2
TGTGCCACCAGTGACGGACAGGGTTGGGCTGGCTACACCTTC
CATSDGQGWAGYTF
>TRBV20-1|-|-|TRBJ2-7
TGCAGTGCTAGCTTGGGGGGGCACTACGAGCAGTACTTC
CSASLGGHYEQYF
>TRBV11-3|TRBD1|-|TRBJ1-1
TGTGCCAGCAGCTTATCATGGACAGGGGCTAGCATGAACACTGAAGCTTTCTTT
CASSLSWTGASMNTEAFF
>TRBV5-1|TRBD1|many|TRBJ2-7
TGCGCCAGTTCTCCGGGACAGGACTACGAGCAGTACTTC
CASSPGQDYEQYF
>TRBV20-1|TRBD1|few|TRBJ1-2
TGCAGTGCTCCCCGGGACAGTCCCAGGAGCTACACCTTC
CSAPRDSPRSYTF
>TRBV7-2|-|-|TRBJ2-5
TGTGCCAGCACCCAAGGAAGGGGCCCAGAGACCCAGTACTTC
CASTQGRGPETQYF
>TRBV29-1|-|-|TRBJ1-6
TGCAGCGTTGAAGAAGGGACACTGCATAATTCACCCCTCCACTTT
CSVEEGTLHNSPLHF
>TRBV7-2|-|few|TRBJ2-2
TGTGCCAGCAACACACAGGGTTATATGGGGCTGTTTTTT
CASNTQGYMGLFF
>TRBV20-1|-|-|TRBJ1-5
TGCAGTGCTAGAAGCGGGGATCAGCCCCAGCATTTT
CSARSGDQPQHF
>TRBV5-1|-|-|TRBJ1-6
TGCGCCAGCAGCTCAGGGGATATGAATTCACCCCTCCACTTT
CASSSGDMNSPLHF
>TRBV7-2|-|-|TRBJ2-1
TGTGCCAGCAGCTTCGGGGGATCGGGCATTCAGTTCTTC
CASSFGGSGIQFF
>TRBV7-9|-|-|TRBJ1-1
TGTGCCAGCAGCACGGCAGGCACTGAAGCTTTCTTT
CASSTAGTEAFF
>TRBV4-1|TRBD1|few|TRBJ2-3
TGCGCCAGCAGCCCCCGGACAGGGAACCCAGATACGCAGTATTTT
CASSPRTGNPDTQYF
>TRBV5-1|-|-|TRBJ2-5
TGCGCCAGCTTTTTCGGGGGAGAGGGAGAGACCCAGTACTTC
CASFFGGEGETQYF
>TRBV18|-|-|TRBJ2-3
TGTGCCAGCTCATCTAGAGGACTCCTGGGAGATACGCAGTATTTT
CASSSRGLLGDTQYF
>TRBV6-2/TRBV6-3|-|-|TRBJ2-7
TGTGCCAGCAGTTGGAAGACAGGCCTCAGCTCCTACGAGCAGTACTTC
CASSWKTGLSSYEQYF
>TRBV4-3|TRBD2|few|TRBJ2-7
TGCGCCAGCAGCCAAGAGCTAGCGGGGGCCTACGAGCAGTACTTC
CASSQELAGAYEQYF
>TRBV7-9|TRBD1|few|TRBJ2-7
TGTGCCAGCAGTTGGGGGACAGGCTACGAGCAGTACTTC
CASSWGTGYEQYF
>TRBV9|TRBD1|-|TRBJ1-2
TGTGCCAGCAGCGCGGGACAGGGAAATGGCCACACCTTC
CASSAGQGNGHTF
>TRBV20-1|-|-|TRBJ2-1
TGCAGTGCTAGAGTTGGGGCGGGGCCATCCTACAATGAGCAGTTCTTC
CSARVGAGPSYNEQFF
>TRBV20-1|-|many|TRBJ1-2
TGCAGTGCGTCCGGGAGAGGCTACACCTTC
CSASGRGYTF
>TRBV7-2|-|few|TRBJ2-3
TGTGCCAGCAGCTTTAGTTATACGCAGTATTTT
CASSFSYTQYF
>TRBV9|-|-|TRBJ1-2
TGTGCCAGCAGCGGAGCGTCGGACTATGGCTACACCTTC
CASSGASDYGYTF
>TRBV29-1|-|-|TRBJ1-5
TGCAGCGTTGGGGGGGGGCTAAATCAGCCCCAGCATTTT
CSVGGGLNQPQHF
>TRBV7-8|-|-|TRBJ1-4
TGTGCCAGCAGCTTTAGCAGGACCGAGCGGGAAAAACTGTTTTTT
CASSFSRTEREKLFF
>TRBV4-3|-|few|TRBJ1-5
TGCGCCAGCAGCCAAGATGTGGAGCAGCCCCAGCATTTT
CASSQDVEQPQHF